What follows are 30 T cell receptor beta chains derived from one specimen sequenced in a study of cytomegalovirus exposure and HLA in healthy donors. Sequencing was performed with immunoSEQ multiplex PCR; in TCRdb, only in-frame clones are kept and a portion is missing. The table lists 300,000 to 450,000 clones, around 86% of them singletons. The sequencing sample was made of PBMCs. These receptors originate from a woman between 18 and 30 years old in good health and CMV-seronegative.

The chain couples TRBV5-1 to TRBJ1-1; D remains ambiguous. The CDR3 runs to 15 residues. Germline V gives CDR1 SGHRS, CDR2 YFSETQ. V lost 4 bases and J 1 base, leaving 14 bases between the germline ends. The CDR3 loop is CASSPRGGSNTEAFF. CDR3 nucleotides: TGCGCCAGCAGCCCCAGAGGAGGTTCGAACACTGAAGCTTTCTTT.

The gene calls are TRBV19 and TRBJ2-2; 9 bases align to TRBD1. Germline-derived CDR1 and CDR2 are LNHDA and SQIVND (reference sequence). V was clipped by 3 bases and J by 7 bases; unmatched bases: 6. The CDR3 sequence is 15 residues long. CDR3 loop: CASSIGTGTSGELFF. In DNA, the CDR3 is TGTGCCAGTAGTATCGGGACAGGGACGAGCGGGGAGCTGTTTTTT.

The rearrangement links TRBV7-3 to TRBJ2-5, with TRBD2 matching over 7 bases. Per germline, CDR1 SGHTA and CDR2 FQGTGA. J gave up 5 bases and V 1 base, and 4 bases lay outside the gene matches. The CDR3 consists of 14 residues. The CDR3 DNA sequence: TGTGCCAGCAGCTTAAACGGGGGAGGGGAGACCCAGTACTTC. As protein: CASSLNGGGETQYF.

This clone came up once. V and J are TRBV21-1 and TRBJ2-7; TRBD2 was called by the table and not checked on the DNA. TRBV21-1 counts as a pseudogene. The CDR3 loop spans 17 amino acids. The CDR3 bases are TGTGCCAGCAGCAAAGTGGGACTGGGGCCAACCTCCTACGAGCAGTACTTC. Its protein product is CASSKVGLGPTSYEQYF.

The rearrangement links TRBV6-5 to TRBJ2-7; TRBD1 aligns across 9 bases. The CDR3 covers 15 residues. The germline V gene encodes CDR1 MNHEY and CDR2 SVGAGI. V was clipped by 2 bases and J by 9 bases; unmatched bases: 11. The CDR3 DNA reads TGTGCCAGCAGTTACCGGAGGACAGGGGAAGGAAGGCAGTACTTC. Its translation: CASSYRRTGEGRQYF.

This clone was found a few times. The chain combines TRBV10-1 with TRBJ2-1; possible D gene TRBD2, 6 bases. The CDR3 spans 15 residues. The V end lost 5 bases, the J end lost 0 bases, and 11 bases lay between the germline ends. Per the germline V gene, CDR1 is WNHNN and CDR2 is SYGVQD (reference sequence). This chain's CDR3 is CASSLRGSSYNEQFF. The DNA for the CDR3 is TGCGCCAGCAGTCTCCGGGGGAGCTCCTACAATGAGCAGTTCTTC.

This clone turned up a few times. This sequence joins TRBV10-2 and TRBJ1-5; weak D call: TRBD1 (5 bases). CDR1 WSHSY and CDR2 SAAADI come from the germline V gene. V was cut by 4 bases and J by 5 bases, with 6 bases left in between. The CDR3 extends over 12 amino acids. The CDR3 DNA reads TGCGCCAGCAGTGGGGGGGATCAGCCCCAGCATTTT. It translates to CASSGGDQPQHF.

This clone was picked up one time. The chain carries TRBV4-2 and TRBJ2-1, with D tentatively TRBD2 (5 bases). Trimming removed 0 bases from V and 4 bases from J, with 13 bases in between. Per germline, CDR1 LGHNA and CDR2 YNFKEQ. The CDR3 consists of 16 residues. The CDR3 sequence is CASSQEVALEYNEQFF. The CDR3 nucleotides read TGTGCCAGCAGCCAAGAGGTAGCACTAGAATACAATGAGCAGTTCTTC.

V is TRBV7-8 and J is TRBJ1-5, with D tentatively TRBD1 (6 bases). The CDR3 runs to 14 residues. The V end was cut by 5 bases, the J end by 7 bases, with 15 bases between. CDR1 and CDR2 (germline): SGHVS, FQNEAQ. CDR3 in DNA: TGTGCCAGCAGCCTCGGGGGGGGGCGGCAGCCCCAGCATTTT. Its translation: CASSLGGGRQPQHF.

This sequence joins TRBV28 and TRBJ2-7, with TRBD1 matching over 9 bases. V trimming: 4 bases; J trimming: 2 bases; junction bases outside the gene matches: 9. Germline loops: CDR1 MDHEN, CDR2 SYDVKM. This CDR3 is built from 16 residues. The CDR3 bases are TGTGCCAGCAGTTCCAACCGGGACAGGGCCACCTACGAGCAGTACTTC. Its translation: CASSSNRDRATYEQYF.

The rearrangement links TRBV6-5 to TRBJ2-3, with 9 positions matching TRBD2. Trimming removed 7 bases from V and 1 base from J; junction bases left unmatched: 3. The CDR3 is 14 amino acids. The germline CDR1 and CDR2 sequences are MNHEY and SVGAGI. The CDR3 region is CASTLAGGTDTQYF. In DNA form, the CDR3 reads TGTGCCAGCACCTTAGCGGGGGGCACAGATACGCAGTATTTT.

The genes are TRBV28 and TRBJ1-5; D is ambiguous. The CDR3 length is 16 residues. Germline V gene sequence: CDR1 MDHEN, CDR2 SYDVKM. Trimming cost V 7 bases and J 0 bases, with 16 bases left between them. For the CDR3, the DNA is TGTGCCAGCAACCCTACAGAACTTTATAGCAATCAGCCCCAGCATTTT. As protein: CASNPTELYSNQPQHF.

Here the CDR3 reads CASSFGGRTETQYF. As DNA, the CDR3 is TGTGCCAGCAGTTTCGGCGGGAGGACAGAGACCCAGTACTTC. The V and J genes are TRBV27 and TRBJ2-5, with 8 positions matching TRBD2. The CDR3 totals 14 residues. J was trimmed by 4 bases and V by 3 bases; bases with no gene match: 4. Germline CDR1 MNHEY, CDR2 SMNVEV (reference sequence).

The rearrangement links TRBV7-6 to TRBJ2-7; possible D gene TRBD1, 7 bases. V lost 3 bases and J 7 bases, leaving 13 bases between the germline ends. CDR3 length: 13 residues. Germline V CDR1 and CDR2: SGHVS, FNYEAQ. As DNA, the CDR3 is TGTGCCAGCAGCTTGACGACAGGGAGGGAGCAGTACTTC. Translated, it gives CASSLTTGREQYF.

V and J are TRBV6-1 and TRBJ1-4, with D hard to call. The ends were cut back, 1 base at V and 8 bases at J, with 14 bases in the middle. Germline CDR1 reads MNHNS; CDR2 reads SASEGT. The length of the CDR3 is 15 residues. CDR3 sequence: CASSEGPGFGEKLFF. CDR3 nucleotide sequence: TGTGCCAGCAGTGAAGGGCCGGGATTCGGGGAAAAACTGTTTTTT.

V gene TRBV2 combines with J gene TRBJ1-1; D call uncertain. Germline V gene data show CDR1 as SNHLY and CDR2 as FYNNEI. The CDR3 consists of 14 residues. Trimming removed 7 bases from V and 6 bases from J, with 18 bases in between. CDR3 region: CASIFEVGRPEAFF. The CDR3 DNA follows: TGTGCCAGCATTTTCGAGGTCGGGAGGCCTGAAGCTTTCTTT.

In its sample, this clone was seen many times. The chain combines TRBV30 with TRBJ1-2; 9 nucleotides match TRBD1. The CDR3 sequence is 12 residues long. The V gene end was trimmed by 5 bases and the J gene end by 7 bases; junction bases not matched to a gene: 5. The germline V gene has CDR1 GTSNPN and CDR2 SVGIG (reference sequence). Here the CDR3 reads CAWGQGLSGYTF. The DNA for the CDR3 is TGTGCCTGGGGACAGGGGTTGTCTGGCTACACCTTC.

This rearrangement joins TRBV27 to TRBJ1-5; 9 nucleotides match TRBD1. Germline V gene lookup returns CDR1 MNHEY and CDR2 SMNVEV (reference sequence). There are 14 residues in the CDR3. The V gene end was trimmed by 6 bases and the J gene end by 8 bases; junction bases not matched to a gene: 8. The CDR3 DNA reads TGTGCCAGCAGCCCGGACAGGGGTCTCGAGCCCCAGCATTTT. It codes for CASSPDRGLEPQHF.

V and J are TRBV19 and TRBJ2-7, with 11 bases matching TRBD2. The germline CDR1 and CDR2 sequences are LNHDA and SQIVND (reference sequence). V trimming: 4 bases; J trimming: 5 bases; junction bases outside the gene matches: 13. CDR3 length: 17 amino acids. The DNA for the CDR3 is TGTGCCAGTAGTACCGTAAGCCTTAGCGGGAGGGCCGACGAGCAGTACTTC. The encoded protein is CASSTVSLSGRADEQYF.

The genes are TRBV28 and TRBJ1-5; TRBD1 matches at 7 bases. Trimming cost V 4 bases and J 3 bases; bases outside gene matches: 6. The CDR3 is 15 amino acids. The germline V gene has CDR1 MDHEN and CDR2 SYDVKM. The DNA for the CDR3 is TGTGCCAGCAGTTCCACAGGGGTACTCAATCAGCCCCAGCATTTT. Translation gives CASSSTGVLNQPQHF.

CDR3 coding DNA: TGTGCCACCAGCAGGACCCTGCAGAGGACAGATACGCAGTATTTT. Its translation: CATSRTLQRTDTQYF. This chain joins TRBV15 and TRBJ2-3; D remains unclear. Trimming removed 3 bases from V and 3 bases from J, with 13 bases in between. This CDR3 spans 15 amino acids. Germline CDR1 LNHNV, CDR2 YYDKDF (reference sequence).

The rearrangement uses TRBV2 and TRBJ2-7; unclear D gene. This CDR3 region has 16 residues. Per germline, CDR1 SNHLY and CDR2 FYNNEI. V lost 4 bases and J lost 3, with 19 bases in between. The CDR3 is CASSALVATLNYEQYF. The CDR3 DNA is TGTGCCAGCAGTGCCCTCGTTGCTACGCTGAACTACGAGCAGTACTTC. The full variable domain, completed using reference TRBV2 and TRBJ2-7, is EPEVTQTPSHQVTQMGQEVILRCVPISNHLYFYWYRQILGQKVEFLVSFYNNEISEKSEIFDDQFSVERPDGSNFTLKIRSTKLEDSAMYFCASSALVATLNYEQYFGPGTRLTVT.

This clone turned up a few times. V is TRBV19 and J is TRBJ2-2; perhaps TRBD1 as D (5 bases). V lost 2 bases, J lost 1 base, and 8 bases lay in between. The germline V gene encodes CDR1 LNHDA and CDR2 SQIVND (reference sequence). CDR3 length: 15 residues. This CDR3 reads CASSIQRGNTGELFF. Written as DNA, the CDR3 is TGTGCCAGTAGTATACAAAGGGGGAACACCGGGGAGCTGTTTTTT. Using reference TRBV19 and TRBJ2-2 for the parts outside the CDR3, the full variable domain is DGGITQSPKYLFRKEGQNVTLSCEQNLNHDAMYWYRQDPGQGLRLIYYSQIVNDFQKGDIAEGYSVSREKKESFPLTVTSAQKNPTAFYLCASSIQRGNTGELFFGEGSRLTVL.

Regarding this clone: The identical CDR3 is also encoded by other nucleotide sequences in the sample. The gene calls are TRBV28 and TRBJ2-7, with unresolved D. Trimming took 8 bases from V and 2 from J, leaving 4 bases between them. CDR3 length: 10 residues. Per germline, CDR1 MDHEN and CDR2 SYDVKM. The CDR3 spells CASSTYEQYF. The CDR3 DNA is TGTGCCAGCTCAACCTACGAGCAGTACTTC.

V usage is TRBV7-8 and J usage is TRBJ2-5; maybe TRBD2 (6 bases). V lost 5 bases and J 5 bases, leaving 18 bases between the germline ends. This CDR3 is 15 amino acids long. CDR1 is SGHVS, CDR2 FQNEAQ, per germline. This CDR3 is CASSRGTASEETQYF. CDR3 nucleotide sequence: TGTGCCAGCAGCCGGGGGACGGCATCCGAGGAGACCCAGTACTTC.

The chain couples TRBV28 to TRBJ2-7; 7 bases match TRBD2. Trimming cost V 10 bases and J 2 bases; bases outside gene matches: 8. This CDR3 region has 13 residues. Germline-derived CDR1 and CDR2 are MDHEN and SYDVKM. The CDR3: CATGGGIPYEQYF. DNA for the CDR3: TGTGCCACAGGCGGGGGAATTCCCTACGAGCAGTACTTC.

This clone was detected a few times. The V gene is TRBV21-1, the J gene TRBJ2-7; the table calls TRBD1, which could not be checked here. TRBV21-1 is designated a pseudogene. This CDR3 comprises 15 residues. As DNA, the CDR3 is TGTGCCAGCAGCATCGAGGGGGCCGGGTTCTACGAGCAGTACTTC. Translated: CASSIEGAGFYEQYF.

This chain joins TRBV19 and TRBJ2-7; no firm D call. There are 12 residues in the CDR3. Germline loops: CDR1 LNHDA, CDR2 SQIVND (reference sequence). V was clipped by 5 bases and J by 6 bases, with 11 bases between them. The chain's CDR3 is CASSPSGFEQYF. The CDR3, as DNA: TGTGCCAGTAGTCCCTCAGGATTCGAGCAGTACTTC. The whole variable domain, remainder taken from reference TRBV19 and TRBJ2-7, is DGGITQSPKYLFRKEGQNVTLSCEQNLNHDAMYWYRQDPGQGLRLIYYSQIVNDFQKGDIAEGYSVSREKKESFPLTVTSAQKNPTAFYLCASSPSGFEQYFGPGTRLTVT.

V and J are TRBV28 and TRBJ2-3, with a tentative D call TRBD2 (7 bases). CDR3 size: 15 residues. The germline CDR1 and CDR2 sequences are MDHEN and SYDVKM. Trimming left V 5 bases short and J 8 bases short, with 20 bases between. The CDR3 reads CASSPSGAPGGTQYF. The CDR3 region has the DNA TGTGCCAGCAGTCCCTCAGGGGCCCCGGGGGGTACGCAGTATTTT.

This clone was picked up one time. The chain employs TRBV27 and TRBJ2-1; TRBD1 is a possible D gene (6 bases). The germline gives CDR1 MNHEY, CDR2 SMNVEV (reference sequence). There are 14 residues in the CDR3. V dropped 8 bases and J dropped 5 bases, with 16 bases sitting between them. CDR3 amino acids: CASWGTRRNNEQFF. Here the CDR3 DNA reads TGTGCCAGCTGGGGGACACGAAGGAACAATGAGCAGTTCTTC.